This note documents a single TCR beta chain sequence. Its cognate antigen has yet to be identified. No much larger clonotype is one base removed from it; base qualities were not supplied. These data belong to a study of shared clonotypes between healthy human individuals (TCRdb year 2020). Turning to the overall study: A few men and a couple of women, aged 18 to 49 years, made up the cohort. Libraries were prepared and TCR repertoires were sequenced by different laboratories using diverse techniques, in order to increase sequencing depth and limit assay-specific biases. For each donor, CD4 naive and CD4 memory were each given three plates, CD8 naive was given two plates, and CD8 memory was given one plate. Blood TCR repertoires of 5 or 6 healthy adults were deeply sequenced to estimate repertoire size and the extent of clonotype sharing between individuals. Per donor, leukapheresis produced somewhere between about 0.85 and 10 billion PBMCs.

Study-wide findings and limitations: Because the study included a small number of donors, the genetic and exposure-history diversity represented was limited. Pairwise subsampling led to the expectation that sequencing depth would affect the degree of clonotype sharing among donors. Estimated clonotype richness was generally larger for naive than for memory subsets. Only blood was sampled, and tissue TCR repertoires likely differ from those in blood. Even with the large sequencing depth, rarefaction of the sorted-subset datasets indicated that sequencing was incomplete. Across a handful of donors, roughly 5.4% of naive CD4, roughly 3.3% of naive CD8, 2.3% of memory CD4, and approximately 0.42% of memory CD8 clonotypes were shared. Compared with non-shared clonotypes, clonotypes shared by all four sorted-subset donors had higher generation probabilities.

The donors were healthy, HIV-negative adults who had no recently reported acute infections or vaccinations. All donors were Caucasian adults living in Nashville, Tennessee, USA. The CD8 memory samples were a combination of magnetically selected CD45RO+ cells and CCR7-negative CD45RA+ effector memory (TemRA) cells. After blood collection by leukapheresis, PBMCs were isolated using Ficoll-Histopaque density gradient centrifugation and then cryopreserved in the vapor phase of liquid nitrogen. Purity and quantity of every magnetically sorted T cell population were checked by analytical flow cytometry. Each sorted fraction had its genomic DNA isolated and then quantified by UV absorbance on a Nanodrop 2000c. Using the deep immunoSEQ assay, TCR CDR3 regions were amplified from genomic DNA by multiplex PCR. Extracted genomic DNA from each cell subset was spread evenly across all wells of several immunoSEQ 96-well plates, with each plate serving as a replicate. For sorted subsets, roughly 200 ng of genomic DNA, equivalent to around 30,000 T cell genomes, went into each replicate PCR. Purified libraries were measured with a Qubit 3.0 fluorometer, size-checked on a Bioanalyzer 2100, and measured again with the KAPA Library Quantification kit. Every immunoSEQ 96-well plate was sequenced on a separate single-read 150-cycle Illumina NextSeq 550 flow cell. Turning to the authors' computational methods: The immunoSEQ output contained only junctional sequences without quality scores, so filtering could not match that applied to full-length reads. Sequences were annotated with PyIR, a Python wrapper for IgBLAST v1.9, and V/J genes and CDR3 were assigned using IMGT germline references. Reads with weak V/J assignments (E-value above 1e-6), missing CDR3, stop codons, out-of-frame junctions, or ambiguous translated residues were removed. A V3J clonotype was defined by an identical inferred V gene, J gene, and CDR3 amino acid sequence. Percentage overlap between repertoires was computed as shared unique clonotypes divided by the size of the smaller repertoire. Richness of each repertoire was evaluated using RTK rarefaction, the Chao1 estimator, and Recon v2.1 estimates of unobserved clonotypes. For all TCRbeta clonotypes obtained by the gDNA method from a few donors, generation probabilities were computed with OLGA. TCRdb re-hosts the immuneACCESS table, in-frame sequences only. Its copies lack some clones; in the studies checked, an unresolved V gene accounts for under half of them, and the cause for the rest is not known. V and J calls and clone size are copied from that table; D and trimming were computed from the DNA. The sample table shows roughly 400,000 clones, and about 96% are seen once. The ten top clones hold around 0.32% of the sample.

Sequencing was done on a sample of memory CD8+ T cells sorted from blood. The cell subset or site label, read with the paper, signifies: CD45RO+ cells pooled with CCR7-negative TemRA cells. The TCR comes from a man younger than 40 in good health.

In nucleotide form, the sequence is TGTGCCAGCAGTTACTGGGGACAGGGGGTCTACAATGAGCAGTTCTTC. Its coded protein is CASSYWGQGVYNEQFF. The chain joins TRBV6-5 to TRBJ2-1; the junction holds 11 bases that match TRBD1. CDR1 and CDR2 are read off the germline V gene as MNHEY and SVGAGI. The CDR3 has 16 amino acids, counting the end cysteine and phenylalanine. The entry retains the CDR3 DNA only, 48 bases that are in frame from base 1. V and J are trimmed by 1 base and 3 bases, and the gene matches miss 2 bases of the junction.